This T cell receptor (beta chain) was observed in a study of shared clonotypes between healthy human individuals. For this clone: Its antigen is unidentified.

Overall study findings and caveats: The study found roughly 5% of naive CD4 clonotypes shared across several donors.

Libraries were prepared by immunoSEQ multiplex PCR; TCRdb keeps only in-frame clonotypes and omits some of them. This sample yields approximately 2.5 million clones, of which approximately 94% are seen a single time; 0.11% to 0.15% belongs to the top ten. The ends were cut back, 6 bases at V and 3 bases at J, with 8 bases in the middle. Per the germline V gene, CDR1 is SGHTA and CDR2 is FQGTGA. The CDR3 length is 13 residues. The TCR was taken from a man between 18 and 35 years old in good health. This chain uses TRBV7-3 with TRBJ2-2; D not resolved. The sequenced material came from naive CD4+ T cells sorted from blood. Subset given: CD45RA+ positively selected. The CDR3 DNA sequence: TGTGCCAGCAGGCTCGAGGACACCGGGGAGCTGTTTTTT. It codes for CASRLEDTGELFF. Full variable domain (outside the CDR3, taken from reference TRBV7-3 and TRBJ2-2): GAGVSQTPSNKVTEKGKYVELRCDPISGHTALYWYRQSLGQGPEFLIYFQGTGAADDSGLPNDRFFAVRPEGSVSTLKIQRTERGDSAVYLCASRLEDTGELFFGEGSRLTVL.